Below, 20 T cell receptor beta chains from the same sample are listed, as sequenced in a study of blood T cell repertoires in COVID-19. Profiled with immunoSEQ multiplex PCR; TCRdb holds only in-frame clones, not every one. The table shows about 190,000 clones, with approximately 84% occurring only once. Sequences were obtained from PBMCs or T cells enriched from blood (not recorded which). The receptors stem from a woman aged 30 to 39 who had recovered from COVID-19.

Points on this clone: Other nucleotide sequences from this sample produce the same CDR3. CDR3 residues: CASSLDRGLTEAFF. The CDR3 DNA is TGCGCCAGCAGCTTGGACAGGGGGTTGACTGAAGCTTTCTTT. The chain couples TRBV5-1 to TRBJ1-1; 8 bases are shared with TRBD1. The CDR3 runs 14 residues. Germline V gene sequence: CDR1 SGHRS, CDR2 YFSETQ. V lost 0 bases to trimming and J lost 5 bases; unmatched junction nucleotides: 3.

The rearrangement uses TRBV4-1 and TRBJ2-5; no reliable D call. CDR1 is MGHRA and CDR2 is YSYEKL in the germline V gene. V lost 1 base and J lost 1, with 7 bases in between. This CDR3 has 14 residues. CDR3 residues: CASSQVGGQETQYF. Here the CDR3 DNA reads TGCGCCAGCAGCCAAGTTGGCGGCCAAGAGACCCAGTACTTC.

The chain links TRBV11-3 to TRBJ2-3; the match to TRBD1 covers 7 bases. Germline V gene sequence: CDR1 SGHNT, CDR2 YENEEA. CDR3 length: 14 amino acids. Trimming cost V 4 bases and J 4 bases; bases outside gene matches: 5. The CDR3 DNA sequence: TGTGCCAGCAGCTCCCCACAGGGGTCAGATACGCAGTATTTT. Translating gives CASSSPQGSDTQYF.

This clone came up once. This sequence joins TRBV28 and TRBJ2-2; 7 nucleotides agree with TRBD1. The V and J ends lost 10 bases and 7 bases, in that order; junction bases with no gene match: 9. Germline lookup yields CDR1 MDHEN and CDR2 SYDVKM. The CDR3 covers 13 residues. CDR3 sequence reads: CATTRGQGGELFF. In DNA, the CDR3 is TGTGCCACTACGAGGGGGCAAGGCGGGGAGCTGTTTTTT. The full variable domain, its missing parts supplied by reference TRBV28 and TRBJ2-2, is DVKVTQSSRYLVKRTGEKVFLECVQDMDHENMFWYRQDPGLGLRLIYFSYDVKMKEKGDIPEGYSVSREKKERFSLILESASTNQTSMYLCATTRGQGGELFFGEGSRLTVL.

V is TRBV2 and J is TRBJ2-5; perhaps TRBD2 as D (5 bases). Trimming took 8 bases from V and 5 from J, leaving 21 bases between them. Germline-derived CDR1 and CDR2 are SNHLY and FYNNEI. The CDR3 extends over 15 amino acids. The CDR3 sequence: CASGREGLGGETQYF. CDR3 nucleotide sequence: TGTGCCAGCGGGCGCGAGGGCCTGGGCGGGGAGACCCAGTACTTC.

The rearrangement uses TRBV14 and TRBJ2-5; 10 positions agree with TRBD2. CDR3 length: 16 amino acids. Germline values: CDR1 SGHDN, CDR2 FVKESK. V dropped 4 bases and J dropped 4; count of bases not matched to a gene: 9. DNA for the CDR3: TGTGCCAGCAGCCTCATGAGCGGGAGGGGAGGAGAGACCCAGTACTTC. Its translation is CASSLMSGRGGETQYF.

A word on this clone: This specimen includes other DNA sequences encoding the same CDR3. The rearrangement joins TRBV24-1 to TRBJ1-1; tentatively, D is TRBD1 (5 bases). The CDR3 runs 14 residues. V was pared by 5 bases and J by 1 base, with 10 bases between. CDR1 KGHDR and CDR2 SFDVKD come from the germline V gene. CDR3 sequence (DNA): TGTGCCACCAGTGCGGGCCAGGGGAACACTGAAGCTTTCTTT. This sequence encodes CATSAGQGNTEAFF.

V usage is TRBV3-1 (or the pseudogene TRBV3-2) and J usage is TRBJ2-1; 9 bases agree with TRBD2. CDR1 is LGHDT and CDR2 is YNNKEL in the germline V gene (reference sequence). CDR3 length: 17 residues. J gave up 4 bases and V 4 bases, and 11 bases lay outside the gene matches. The chain's CDR3 is CASSRRILAGEYNEQFF. As DNA, the CDR3 is TGTGCCAGCAGCCGACGAATACTAGCGGGTGAATACAATGAGCAGTTCTTC.

CDR3 nucleotides: TGTGCCAGCAGCTCTATGCGGGCGGGGGAGACCCAGTACTTC. Translation gives CASSSMRAGETQYF. The chain is built from TRBV7-9 and TRBJ2-5, with a weak D call TRBD2 (6 bases). Germline-derived CDR1 and CDR2 are SEHNR and FQNEAQ (reference sequence). CDR3 length equals 14 residues. V was pared by 4 bases and J by 5 bases, with 14 bases between.

J is TRBJ2-2 and V is TRBV29-1, with a tentative D call TRBD1 (7 bases). Germline values: CDR1 SQVTM, CDR2 ANQGSEA. The CDR3 is 15 residues long. The V end lost 6 bases, the J end lost 0 bases, and 14 bases lay between the germline ends. CDR3 bases: TGCAGCGTGGAGGGGACAGCCGCGAACACCGGGGAGCTGTTTTTT. Translation: CSVEGTAANTGELFF.

V usage is TRBV7-2 and J usage is TRBJ1-2, with D perhaps matching TRBD1 (6 bases). This CDR3 is built from 15 residues. The V gene's germline CDR1 is SGHTA and CDR2 FQGNSA. Deletions cut 1 base from V and 6 bases from J, with 15 bases between. The CDR3 bases are TGTGCCAGCAGCTTAGGTCAGGGGTCTGCCCATGGCTACACCTTC. Translating gives CASSLGQGSAHGYTF.

This clone was recorded at least ten times. The V gene is TRBV4-2, the J gene TRBJ2-3, with 12 bases identical to TRBD2. Germline V CDR1 and CDR2: LGHNA, YNFKEQ. J was trimmed by 1 base and V by 4 bases; bases with no gene match: 3. The CDR3 sequence is 16 residues long. The CDR3 protein is CASSPRTSGGTDTQYF. CDR3 bases: TGTGCCAGCAGCCCCAGGACTAGCGGGGGCACAGATACGCAGTATTTT.

The V gene is TRBV30, the J gene TRBJ2-7; D is unclear. Germline CDR1 and CDR2: GTSNPN and SVGIG (reference sequence). CDR3 length equals 12 residues. V gave up 0 bases and J gave up 3 bases, with 6 bases separating them. Written as DNA, the CDR3 is TGTGCCTGGAGTGTGGGCAGCTACGAGCAGTACTTC. Translating it yields CAWSVGSYEQYF.

V usage is TRBV6-5 and J usage is TRBJ2-7; tentative D call: TRBD2 (5 bases). Trimming took 8 bases from V and 5 from J, leaving 16 bases between them. The CDR3 length is 13 residues. The germline V gene encodes CDR1 MNHEY and CDR2 SVGAGI. The CDR3 sequence: CASSQGSEDEQYV. CDR3 DNA: TGTGCCAGCTCGCAAGGGTCGGAGGACGAGCAGTACGTC.

The chain has TRBV27 and TRBJ2-5; 11 bases fit TRBD2. V was clipped by 2 bases and J by 0 bases; unmatched bases: 11. The CDR3 length is 19 residues. Germline V gene sequence: CDR1 MNHEY, CDR2 SMNVEV (reference sequence). DNA for the CDR3: TGTGCCAGCAGTTTAGCTAGCGGGGGGCCCTACTCGTACCAAGAGACCCAGTACTTC. It specifies CASSLASGGPYSYQETQYF.

The V gene is TRBV29-1, the J gene TRBJ1-1; weak D call: TRBD1 (5 bases). The germline V gene encodes CDR1 SQVTM and CDR2 ANQGSEA. CDR3 size: 12 residues. Between the trimmed V and J ends, which lost 4 bases and 5 bases, there was a span of 11 bases. In DNA, the CDR3 is TGCAGCGTTGTAGGGGAAAGGACTGAAGCTTTCTTT. This sequence encodes CSVVGERTEAFF.

The sample holds a few counts of this clone. This chain uses TRBV2 with TRBJ2-5, with 7 bases aligning to TRBD1. V was pared by 11 bases and J by 0 bases, with 3 bases of the junction left unmatched. CDR3 length equals 12 residues. In germline, CDR1 is SNHLY, CDR2 FYNNEI. DNA of the CDR3: TGTGCCTGGGGACAGAACCAAGAGACCCAGTACTTC. Translating it yields CAWGQNQETQYF.

CDR3 amino acids: CASSQVLGAGKNIQYF. The CDR3, as DNA: TGTGCCAGCAGCCAAGTTCTGGGGGCGGGCAAAAACATTCAGTACTTC. This chain joins TRBV3-1 (or the pseudogene TRBV3-2) and TRBJ2-4; D may be TRBD1 (6 bases). The V gene lost 1 base and the J gene lost 3 bases, with 13 bases spanning the gap. The CDR3 is made up of 16 amino acids. Germline-derived CDR1 and CDR2 are LGHDT and YNNKEL (reference sequence).

V gene TRBV15 combines with J gene TRBJ2-1, with TRBD2 matching 10 bases. This CDR3 is 14 amino acids long. Germline V gives CDR1 LNHNV, CDR2 YYDKDF (reference sequence). The junction had 5 bases not matched to a gene; V was cut back by 4 bases and J by 8 bases. CDR3 sequence: CATSKQREGHEQFF. In DNA form, the CDR3 reads TGTGCCACCAGCAAACAGCGGGAGGGCCATGAGCAGTTCTTC.

This CDR3 is CASSSRDNQPQHF. For the CDR3, the DNA is TGTGCCAGCAGCAGCCGGGACAATCAGCCCCAGCATTTT. The V call is TRBV3-1 (or the pseudogene TRBV3-2), the J call TRBJ1-5; D unclear. The CDR3 covers 13 residues. Trimming stripped 5 bases from V and 3 bases from J, with 8 bases between. Germline-derived CDR1 and CDR2 are LGHDT and YNNKEL (reference sequence).